This TCR beta chain was recovered during a study of metastatic and nonmetastatic thyroid tumors. Background on the study: The authors compared repertoires across blood and tumor or nodule tissue from malignant and benign thyroid patients.

General study results and limits: Patients with malignant thyroid tumors reportedly had significantly higher TCR beta diversity than those with benign nodules, in blood and tumor.

Per the original data handling: A papillary thyroid cancer distant-metastasis classifier was built from CDR3 differences across clinicopathological groups. Via MiXCR, TCRdb re-called the PCR reads. These V and J calls rely on TCRdb rather than the paper's analysis. This sample has 64,000 or so clones, with around 16% found just once. The entire patient cohort was treatment-naive prior to thyroid surgery. This clone was detected many times. Antigen: not known. The CDR3 sequence is 14 residues long. The ends were cut back, 5 bases at V and 1 base at J, with 10 bases in the middle. CDR1 SGHNT and CDR2 YENEEA come from the germline V gene.

This TCR was recovered from a male donor with papillary thyroid cancer or a benign thyroid nodule (not recorded which). Some clones in this sample may be carry-over from other donors' samples. Sequenced material: blood. V and J are TRBV11-3 and TRBJ2-3; no definite D call. In nucleotides, the CDR3 is TGTGCCAGCAGCAGCCACACAGGCACAGATACGCAGTATTTT. Its protein product is CASSSHTGTDTQYF.